The rows below give T cell receptor beta chains drawn from one sample of a study of T-cell memory formation after mild COVID-19. Each CDR3 protein is one row after TCRdb ran MiXCR on the 5' RACE reads. The sample contains 210,000 or so distinct CDR3 sequences, around 18% of which appear only once. The sample was PBMCs or a T cell subset sorted from them (not recorded which). The receptors were gathered from an adult woman who had mild COVID-19 (a few samples of this study predate the infection). Cell type and time point are not known. CDR3s include the opening cysteine and the closing phenylalanine or tryptophan.

TRBV24-1	CATSDSLWGGTQYF
TRBV7-9	CASSPGQRASTDTQYF
TRBV7-2	CASSLIGLGDSPLHF
TRBV12-3/TRBV12-4	CASSARDRGYNEQFF
TRBV27	CASSLTTVGGYTF
TRBV6-6	CASIRAGGGRTDTQYF
TRBV20-1	CSASDRGANYGYTF
TRBV7-3	CASSSSGSGTDTQYF
TRBV6-6	CASSRLGNEQFF
TRBV7-3	CASSWLGRTDTQYF
TRBV18	CASSPPEGGPYNEQFF
TRBV6-1	CASLLDENYGYTF
TRBV18	CASSPVREDYGYTF
TRBV20-1	CSAAPLRGANQETQYF
TRBV20-1	CSARSPMGTEAFF
TRBV4-1	CASSQTSLRPDTQYF
TRBV10-3	CAISDRDPNQPQHF
TRBV3-1	CASSPRRGERQPQHF
TRBV20-1	CSAKTSGEQYF
TRBV7-3	CASSSPLGRGGGNEQFF
TRBV7-9	CASSLDGRSTDTQYF
TRBV5-6	CASSLYQSVHSGNTIYF